The 2 T cell receptor beta chains listed next were all sequenced from one sample in a study of T cell responses to AZD1222 COVID-19 vaccine. Only in-frame clones appear in the TCRdb table, and some are missing; sequencing was by immunoSEQ multiplex PCR. The data contain roughly 100,000 clones, 70% to 90% of them singletons. Sequenced here: peripheral blood, sampled on day 0 of AZD1222 vaccination. These TCRs come from an adult in good health.

V is TRBV13 and J is TRBJ2-3; 8 positions match TRBD2. Germline V lookup: CDR1 PRHDT, CDR2 FYEKMQ (reference sequence). Losses at the gene ends were 1 base for V and 6 bases for J; bases not matched to a gene: 0. The CDR3 contains 13 residues. The CDR3 DNA sequence: TGTGCCAGCAGCTTAGCGGGGGGGGATACGCAGTATTTT. Its translation: CASSLAGGDTQYF.

This clone is a singleton in its sample. J is TRBJ2-7 and V is TRBV11-3, with D possibly matching TRBD2 (6 bases). V was clipped by 2 bases and J by 0 bases, with 8 bases between them. This CDR3 has 14 amino acids. CDR1 and CDR2 (germline): SGHNT, YENEEA. This CDR3 reads CASSLRGASYEQYF. For the CDR3, the DNA is TGTGCCAGCAGCTTACGCGGGGCCTCCTACGAGCAGTACTTC.